These 27 T cell receptor beta chains were all obtained from the same sample, sequenced in a study of CD8+ T cells in alopecia areata. In each case, RNA was isolated and then reverse transcribed into cDNA as the sequencing template. Repertoires were generated with immunoSEQ multiplex PCR, while TCRdb's copy carries only in-frame clones and drops some. The sample shows fewer than 250,000 clones, approximately 61% of them seen only once. The sequences come from CD4+ T cells sorted from blood, collected at week 0. These receptors came from a human donor with alopecia areata.

This clone came up a few times. The chain uses TRBV7-9 and TRBJ1-1, with D hard to call. The CDR3 is 13 amino acids. V was trimmed by 6 bases and J by 1 base, leaving 9 bases between them. CDR1 and CDR2 (germline): SEHNR, FQNEAQ (reference sequence). The CDR3 region is CASRRVANTEAFF. CDR3 DNA sequence: TGTGCCAGCAGGCGGGTGGCGAACACTGAAGCTTTCTTT.

The chain uses TRBV2 and TRBJ1-2; no clear D gene. V was trimmed by 0 bases and J by 7 bases, leaving 9 bases between them. The CDR3 has 13 amino acids. Germline V gene sequence: CDR1 SNHLY, CDR2 FYNNEI. CDR3 in DNA: TGTGCCAGCAGTGAAGCGCTTGGGATTGGCTACACCTTC. Its translation is CASSEALGIGYTF.

The V and J genes are TRBV29-1 and TRBJ1-1; the D is unclear. The CDR3 totals 13 residues. CDR1 SQVTM and CDR2 ANQGSEA come from the germline V gene. Trimming took 4 bases from V and 0 from J, leaving 9 bases between them. Here the CDR3 DNA reads TGCAGCGTTGTAAACAGTATGAACACTGAAGCTTTCTTT. It translates to CSVVNSMNTEAFF.

The chain couples TRBV7-3 to TRBJ2-2, with a weak D call TRBD1 (6 bases). V was trimmed by 5 bases and J by 1 base, leaving 11 bases between them. The CDR3 runs 15 residues. Looked up from germline, CDR1 is SGHTA and CDR2 is FQGTGA. In DNA, the CDR3 is TGTGCCAGCAGCCGACCGGGACAGAACACCGGGGAGCTGTTTTTT. Its protein is CASSRPGQNTGELFF.

This clone is a singleton in its sample. The V gene is TRBV4-1, the J gene TRBJ2-7; D not resolved. The CDR3 is 14 residues long. Germline lookup yields CDR1 MGHRA and CDR2 YSYEKL. V lost 1 base, J lost 0 bases, and 7 bases lay in between. DNA of the CDR3: TGCGCCAGCAGCCAAGGGGTCTTCTCCTACGAGCAGTACTTC. It yields the protein CASSQGVFSYEQYF.

This rearrangement joins TRBV9 to TRBJ2-7; D might be TRBD2 (6 bases). The V and J ends lost 0 bases and 8 bases respectively, with 18 bases between them. Germline CDR1 and CDR2: SGDLS and YYNGEE. This CDR3 has 15 amino acids. CDR3 amino acids: CASSVDPGGAVKQYF. CDR3 DNA: TGTGCCAGCAGCGTAGATCCGGGCGGGGCGGTTAAGCAGTACTTC. The full variable domain, with the rest looked up from reference TRBV9 and TRBJ2-7, is DSGVTQTPKHLITATGQRVTLRCSPRSGDLSVYWYQQSLDQGLQFLIQYYNGEERAKGNILERFSAQQFPDLHSELNLSSLELGDSALYFCASSVDPGGAVKQYFGPGTRLTVT.

V and J are TRBV7-8 and TRBJ1-2, with 8 bases lining up with TRBD1. Trimming at V came to 4 bases and at J to 3 bases, leaving 1 base not matched to a gene. CDR1 is SGHVS and CDR2 is FQNEAQ in the germline V gene. This CDR3 is 13 amino acids long. The CDR3 reads CASSWGQDYGYTF. DNA for the CDR3: TGTGCCAGCAGCTGGGGACAGGACTATGGCTACACCTTC.

This clone was seen only a few times. This rearrangement joins TRBV15 to TRBJ2-7; 14 bases line up with TRBD2. The CDR3 extends over 17 amino acids. Germline trimming cut 1 base from V and 5 bases from J; bases unmatched to any gene: 7. Looked up from germline, CDR1 is LNHNV and CDR2 is YYDKDF (reference sequence). CDR3 in amino acids: CATSRVGTSGSRDEQYF. CDR3 bases: TGTGCCACCAGCAGAGTCGGGACTAGCGGGAGTCGCGACGAGCAGTACTTC.

This rearrangement joins TRBV4-1 to TRBJ1-5, with D unclear. Trimming removed 1 base at V and 4 bases at J, with 5 bases between. CDR1 and CDR2 (germline): MGHRA, YSYEKL. The CDR3 length is 13 residues. The CDR3 coding sequence is TGCGCCAGCAGCCAAGGTCCGAATCAGCCCCAGCATTTT. It is translated as CASSQGPNQPQHF.

The chain links TRBV7-8 to TRBJ2-7; D ambiguous. The V gene lost 1 base and the J gene lost 4 bases, with 11 bases spanning the gap. The germline V gene encodes CDR1 SGHVS and CDR2 FQNEAQ. The CDR3 spans 14 residues. The CDR3 nucleotides read TGTGCCAGCAGCTTAGTCAGGCTGTCGTACGAGCAGTACTTC. Translated, it gives CASSLVRLSYEQYF.

V usage is TRBV29-1 and J usage is TRBJ2-1; TRBD1 agrees at 8 bases. The CDR3 contains 13 residues. CDR1 and CDR2 from the germline V gene are SQVTM and ANQGSEA. V shed 7 bases, J shed 5 bases, and the junction held 7 bases outside the gene matches. The CDR3 loop reads CSAPGTGNNEQFF. In DNA form, the CDR3 reads TGCAGCGCACCCGGGACAGGTAACAATGAGCAGTTCTTC.

A single count supports this clone. This specimen includes other DNA sequences encoding the same CDR3. The chain links TRBV30 to TRBJ2-3; TRBD2 is a possible D gene (5 bases). Germline CDR1 GTSNPN, CDR2 SVGIG (reference sequence). V gave up 2 bases and J gave up 0 bases, with 6 bases separating them. The CDR3 spans 13 residues. CDR3 protein: CAWSPGSTDTQYF. Written as DNA, the CDR3 is TGTGCCTGGAGTCCGGGGAGCACAGATACGCAGTATTTT.

J is TRBJ2-1 and V is TRBV20-1; no clear D. Germline CDR1 is DFQATT and CDR2 is SNEGSKA (reference sequence). Trimming left V 6 bases short and J 14 bases short, with 8 bases between. This CDR3 has 8 amino acids. CDR3 sequence reads: CSAPPKFF. Written as DNA, the CDR3 is TGCAGTGCACCTCCTAAGTTCTTC.

A few counts support this clone. The V and J genes are TRBV7-2 and TRBJ2-1, with a weak D call TRBD1 (5 bases). V lost 0 bases and J 4 bases, leaving 13 bases between the germline ends. CDR3 length: 16 residues. Per the germline V gene, CDR1 is SGHTA and CDR2 is FQGNSA. For the CDR3, the DNA is TGTGCCAGCAGCTTAGCTGGCAGGGCCCTTTACAATGAGCAGTTCTTC. It codes for CASSLAGRALYNEQFF.

Ten or more counts support this clone. The gene calls are TRBV2 and TRBJ1-1; D uncertain. V shed 8 bases and J shed 0 bases, with 4 bases lying between them. The CDR3 totals 11 residues. CDR1 and CDR2 from the germline V gene are SNHLY and FYNNEI. The CDR3: CASVMNTEAFF. In nucleotides, the CDR3 is TGTGCCAGCGTGATGAACACTGAAGCTTTCTTT.

The chain combines TRBV30 with TRBJ1-4; a possible D gene is TRBD1 (6 bases). CDR1 GTSNPN and CDR2 SVGIG come from the germline V gene (reference sequence). CDR3 size: 13 residues. Trimming cost V 2 bases and J 8 bases, with 12 bases left between them. CDR3 sequence reads: CAWSRGHDEKLFF. CDR3 coding DNA: TGTGCCTGGAGTCGGGGACACGACGAAAAACTGTTTTTT.

The rearrangement links TRBV29-1 to TRBJ1-2; the D gene is possibly TRBD1 (5 bases). Trimming stripped 6 bases from V and 0 bases from J, with 11 bases between. CDR3 length: 13 amino acids. The germline CDR1 and CDR2 sequences are SQVTM and ANQGSEA. The CDR3 DNA reads as TGCAGCGTCTTGACGGGGGCTAACTATGGCTACACCTTC. Amino acids: CSVLTGANYGYTF.

The genes are TRBV19 and TRBJ1-2; D is uncertain. Germline CDR1 is LNHDA and CDR2 is SQIVND (reference sequence). The germline V and J ends were trimmed by 11 bases and 8 bases, with 18 bases remaining between them. The CDR3 has 12 residues. CDR3 loop: CASSTPGGGYTF. The DNA of the CDR3 is TGTGCCTCATCTACCCCGGGAGGGGGCTACACCTTC.

This chain joins TRBV5-4 and TRBJ1-2; 7 positions agree with TRBD1. Germline CDR1 reads SGHNT; CDR2 reads YYREEE (reference sequence). Unmatched junction bases numbered 10, after V lost 4 bases and J lost 4 bases. CDR3 size: 15 residues. The CDR3, as DNA: TGTGCCAGCAGCCTGGGACAGCGAGACGGCTATGGCTACACCTTC. It yields the protein CASSLGQRDGYGYTF.

V is TRBV4-1 and J is TRBJ2-1; D remains ambiguous. The CDR3 spans 13 residues. In germline, CDR1 is MGHRA, CDR2 YSYEKL. Trimming pared 1 base from V and 8 bases from J, leaving 9 bases between. CDR3 protein: CASSQVEVDEQFF. Written as DNA, the CDR3 is TGCGCCAGCAGCCAAGTAGAGGTAGATGAGCAGTTCTTC.

The chain links TRBV5-1 to TRBJ2-5, with D perhaps matching TRBD1 (6 bases). Deletions cut 5 bases from V and 1 base from J, with 12 bases between. The CDR3 runs to 14 residues. Germline V lookup: CDR1 SGHRS, CDR2 YFSETQ. The CDR3 region has the DNA TGCGCCAGCAGAGCCGGACAGCCCCAAGAGACCCAGTACTTC. Its protein is CASRAGQPQETQYF. Complete variable domain (other parts from reference TRBV5-1 and TRBJ2-5): KAGVTQTPRYLIKTRGQQVTLSCSPISGHRSVSWYQQTPGQGLQFLFEYFSETQRNKGNFPGRFSGRQFSNSRSEMNVSTLELGDSALYLCASRAGQPQETQYFGPGTRLLVL.

The genes are TRBV27 and TRBJ2-2, with TRBD1 as a possible D gene (6 bases). Germline V gene lookup returns CDR1 MNHEY and CDR2 SMNVEV (reference sequence). The CDR3 spans 18 residues. Trimming left V 4 bases short and J 3 bases short, with 21 bases between. The chain's CDR3 is CASSSGWLGGIDTGELFF. The DNA for the CDR3 is TGTGCCAGCAGTTCCGGCTGGTTAGGGGGTATTGACACCGGGGAGCTGTTTTTT.

As concerns this clone: The same CDR3 is also encoded by other DNA sequences in this sample. This rearrangement joins TRBV7-9 to TRBJ2-5; D call uncertain. V shed 1 base and J shed 1 base, with 1 base lying between them. The germline CDR1 and CDR2 sequences are SEHNR and FQNEAQ (reference sequence). The CDR3 has 12 amino acids. The CDR3 DNA reads as TGTGCCAGCAGCTTAGTCCAAGAGACCCAGTACTTC. Protein product: CASSLVQETQYF.

The chain joins TRBV5-1 to TRBJ2-1; 12 bases line up with TRBD2. Germline assignment: CDR1 SGHRS and CDR2 YFSETQ. This CDR3 contains 16 residues. The V and J ends lost 0 bases and 7 bases, in that order; junction bases with no gene match: 5. CDR3 residues: CASSLARLAGENEQFF. CDR3 nucleotide sequence: TGCGCCAGCAGCTTGGCTCGACTAGCGGGAGAGAATGAGCAGTTCTTC.

The chain links TRBV30 to TRBJ2-1; 8 nucleotides agree with TRBD2. CDR1 is GTSNPN and CDR2 is SVGIG in the germline V gene (reference sequence). The length of the CDR3 is 15 residues. The J segment lost 10 bases and the V segment lost 1 base, leaving 12 bases of the junction unmatched. DNA of the CDR3: TGTGCCTGGAGTGCTCGAGGCCTAGCGGGCGGCGAGCAGTTCTTC. It codes for CAWSARGLAGGEQFF. The complete variable domain, with remaining parts taken from reference TRBV30 and TRBJ2-1, reads SQTIHQWPATLVQPVGSPLSLECTVEGTSNPNLYWYRQAAGRGLQLLFYSVGIGQISSEVPQNLSASRPQDRQFILSSKKLLLSDSGFYLCAWSARGLAGGEQFFGPGTRLTVL.

The table lists this clone with a count of one. The CDR3 loop is CAWRKQGDEQYF. The DNA for the CDR3 is TGTGCCTGGAGGAAACAGGGAGACGAGCAGTACTTC. The chain is built from TRBV30 and TRBJ2-7, with D possibly matching TRBD1 (6 bases). CDR3 size: 12 residues. Trimming removed 3 bases from V and 5 bases from J, with 11 bases in between. The germline gives CDR1 GTSNPN, CDR2 SVGIG (reference sequence).

A single count supports this clone. The chain joins TRBV5-1 to TRBJ1-1; TRBD1 matches at 9 bases. This CDR3 has 13 residues. Germline V gene sequence: CDR1 SGHRS, CDR2 YFSETQ. The J segment lost 4 bases and the V segment lost 4 bases, leaving 2 bases of the junction unmatched. CDR3 in DNA: TGCGCCAGCAGCGCGGACAGGGGCACTGAAGCTTTCTTT. As protein: CASSADRGTEAFF. Based on the CDR3 plus reference TRBV5-1 and TRBJ1-1, the full variable domain is KAGVTQTPRYLIKTRGQQVTLSCSPISGHRSVSWYQQTPGQGLQFLFEYFSETQRNKGNFPGRFSGRQFSNSRSEMNVSTLELGDSALYLCASSADRGTEAFFGQGTRLTVV.